The 10 T cell receptor beta chains reported below all come from one sample, sequenced in a study of persistence of HIV-infected CD4 T cells. The stimulus was lysate of CMV-infected fibroblasts, around 11 ug/mL. Memory cells lacking CD40L and CD69 with high CD45RO were sorted. The libraries were made with immunoSEQ version 4 in survey mode. Libraries were prepared by immunoSEQ multiplex PCR; TCRdb keeps only in-frame clonotypes and omits some of them. Of fewer than 35,000 clones listed, roughly four fifths were seen once; the top ten hold around 0.94%. Antigens for these TCRs are unknown. Sequenced material: CD4+ T cells sorted from PBMCs after roughly 19-hour stimulation, taken from a patient who received antiretroviral therapy. The source of these receptors is an adult man with HIV who was CMV-seropositive.

The chain links TRBV6-5 to TRBJ1-5, with D tentatively TRBD1 (6 bases). The germline gives CDR1 MNHEY, CDR2 SVGAGI. The CDR3 runs to 14 residues. With 8 bases removed from V and 0 bases from J, the gap between germline ends came to 11 bases. The DNA for the CDR3 is TGTGCCAGCCGCGGACAGACTAGCAATCAGCCCCAGCATTTT. Protein product: CASRGQTSNQPQHF.

This chain joins TRBV19 and TRBJ1-4; no firm D call. Per germline, CDR1 LNHDA and CDR2 SQIVND (reference sequence). V was pared by 7 bases and J by 4 bases, with 10 bases between. There are 13 residues in the CDR3. CDR3 protein: CASTADGNEKLFF. The CDR3 coding sequence is TGTGCCAGTACAGCGGATGGTAATGAAAAACTGTTTTTT.

This chain joins TRBV28 and TRBJ2-3; D might be TRBD1 (5 bases). The CDR3 is 14 amino acids. Germline V gene sequence: CDR1 MDHEN, CDR2 SYDVKM. Between the trimmed V and J ends, which lost 3 bases and 2 bases, there was a span of 9 bases. The CDR3 is CASSLGPPTDTQYF. CDR3 bases: TGTGCCAGCAGTTTGGGGCCGCCCACAGATACGCAGTATTTT. The variable domain in full, with the rest retrieved from reference TRBV28 and TRBJ2-3, is DVKVTQSSRYLVKRTGEKVFLECVQDMDHENMFWYRQDPGLGLRLIYFSYDVKMKEKGDIPEGYSVSREKKERFSLILESASTNQTSMYLCASSLGPPTDTQYFGPGTRLTVL.

The chain uses TRBV5-1 and TRBJ1-1, with D possibly TRBD1 on 5 matching bases. CDR3 length: 14 amino acids. V was clipped by 0 bases and J by 6 bases, with 12 bases between them. Germline CDR1 reads SGHRS; CDR2 reads YFSETQ. The CDR3 region has the DNA TGCGCCAGCAGCTTGGCCGGGGGAGGAGCTGAAGCTTTCTTT. It codes for CASSLAGGGAEAFF.

This clone has a single count. The chain combines TRBV5-1 with TRBJ2-7, with D hard to call. V lost 0 bases to trimming and J lost 3 bases, with 13 bases between them. Germline V lookup: CDR1 SGHRS, CDR2 YFSETQ. CDR3 length: 15 residues. The chain's CDR3 is CASSLDPGSSYEQYF. For the CDR3, the DNA is TGCGCCAGCAGCTTGGATCCGGGTAGCAGCTACGAGCAGTACTTC.

Turning to this clone: The sample carries other DNA sequences with the same CDR3. V usage is TRBV28 and J usage is TRBJ1-2; TRBD1 aligns across 7 bases. V dropped 5 bases and J dropped 4; count of bases not matched to a gene: 4. This CDR3 region has 13 residues. CDR1 is MDHEN and CDR2 is SYDVKM in the germline V gene. The CDR3 region is CASSRQGLYGYTF. CDR3 nucleotide sequence: TGTGCCAGCAGTCGACAGGGCCTCTATGGCTACACCTTC.

J is TRBJ2-5 and V is TRBV6-5; the D call may be TRBD1 or TRBD2 (6 bases each). Deletions cut 10 bases from V and 5 bases from J, with 17 bases between. Germline CDR1 MNHEY, CDR2 SVGAGI. The CDR3 has 13 amino acids. CDR3 bases: TGTGCCACTCTCTACCGGAGGGGGGAGACCCAGTACTTC. The encoded protein is CATLYRRGETQYF.

The genes are TRBV9 and TRBJ1-3, with unresolved D. Germline V CDR1 and CDR2: SGDLS, YYNGEE. The CDR3 consists of 15 residues. With 1 base removed from V and 1 base from J, the gap between germline ends came to 9 bases. CDR3 sequence (DNA): TGTGCCAGCAGCGTATCCCAGGAATCTGGAAACACCATATATTTT. Its translation is CASSVSQESGNTIYF.

This clone turned up a few times. The chain couples TRBV7-9 to TRBJ1-4, with D possibly TRBD1 on 5 matching bases. This CDR3 comprises 12 residues. Deletions cut 2 bases from V and 12 bases from J, with 10 bases between. Looked up from germline, CDR1 is SEHNR and CDR2 is FQNEAQ (reference sequence). The CDR3 sequence is CASSLRAGELFF. The CDR3 DNA follows: TGTGCCAGCAGCTTAAGGGCGGGGGAACTGTTTTTT. Based on the CDR3 plus reference TRBV7-9 and TRBJ1-4, the full variable domain is DTGVSQNPRHKITKRGQNVTFRCDPISEHNRLYWYRQTLGQGPEFLTYFQNEAQLEKSRLLSDRFSAERPKGSFSTLEIQRTEQGDSAMYLCASSLRAGELFFGSGTQLSVL.

The chain couples TRBV2 to TRBJ1-5; D unclear. The germline V and J ends were trimmed by 3 bases and 4 bases, with 13 bases remaining between them. CDR1 is SNHLY and CDR2 is FYNNEI in the germline V gene. The CDR3 is made up of 15 amino acids. CDR3 in DNA: TGTGCCAGCAGTGATGGTGTAGTAGGGAATCAGCCCCAGCATTTT. Its protein is CASSDGVVGNQPQHF.